This TCR beta chain was documented in a study of blood T cell repertoires in COVID-19. The overall study: Researchers got acute and convalescent COVID-19 samples from the United States, Italy and Spain. The analysed material was cDNA or gDNA that came from T cells, B-cell-depleted T cells, or PBMCs.

Trimming removed 5 bases from V and 6 bases from J; junction bases left unmatched: 16. This CDR3 comprises 18 residues. CDR1 is SEHNR, CDR2 FQNEAQ, per germline (reference sequence). In the original processing: Reference gene primers were amplified, and this amplification served to estimate nucleated cell counts. Generated by immunoSEQ multiplex PCR, the TCRdb table keeps only in-frame clones and is missing some. V, J and clone size are those of that table, while D and trimming were read from the DNA. Among 88,000 or so clones listed, around 75% were seen once. Many counts were recorded for this clone.

The sequenced sample was peripheral blood. This sequence was found in a human donor in a cohort sampled during active COVID-19. The chain employs TRBV7-9 and TRBJ2-1; 10 nucleotides agree with TRBD2. Here the CDR3 reads CASSPNPIAGGGFNEQFF. CDR3 in DNA: TGTGCCAGCAGCCCCAATCCTATAGCGGGAGGAGGGTTCAATGAGCAGTTCTTC.